The T cell receptor beta chain under discussion was sequenced for a study of T-cell memory formation after mild COVID-19. The CDR3 runs 15 residues. V trimming: 0 bases; J trimming: 0 bases; junction bases outside the gene matches: 2. Looked up from germline, CDR1 is SGDLS and CDR2 is YYNGEE. Study-level points and caveats: The CD4+ clones that contracted clustered mainly within CM and EM, and the CD8+ clones concentrated in EMRA. Clones that contracted from day 15 to 85 had balanced CD4/CD8; later expanders were CD4+ biased. Some clones that responded turned up in pre-infection memory, which suggests that cross-reactive memory joined in.

One entry per CDR3 protein results from TCRdb running MiXCR on the 5' RACE reads. Among hundreds of thousands of distinct CDR3 sequences listed, around 15% were seen once. This clonotype has more than one count but fewer than ten. Its target is not known. Sequences were obtained from PBMCs or a T cell subset sorted from them (not recorded which). The sequence was obtained from a man aged 18-30 years who had mild COVID-19 (a few samples of this study predate the infection). Cell type and time point are not known. The gene calls are TRBV9 and TRBJ1-1; 7 bases are shared with TRBD1. CDR3 bases: TGTGCCAGCAGCGTAGGGGACAGACTGAACACTGAAGCTTTCTTT. Protein product: CASSVGDRLNTEAFF.